The rows below give T cell receptor beta chains drawn from one sample of a study of Graves' ophthalmopathy and Graves' hyperthyroidism. Each CDR3 protein is one row after TCRdb ran MiXCR on the multiplex PCR reads. Here the sample spans 400,000 or so distinct CDR3 sequences, about a sixth being singletons. Sequenced: peripheral blood. These receptors all stem from an adult woman with stable Graves' hyperthyroidism. CDR3s include the opening cysteine and the closing phenylalanine or tryptophan. D genes are given only for firm matches. Clone size appears in some rows only: once, few, many, or a class for an expanded clone.

V: TRBV12-5
size: many
J: TRBJ2-7
D: NA
DNA: TGTGCTAGTGGTTTGGCGCCGACAGGCCTCTACGAGCAGTACTTC
CDR3: CASGLAPTGLYEQYF

V: TRBV6-1
size: many
J: TRBJ2-7
D: TRBD1
DNA: TGTGCCAGCAGTGCGGGACAGGGGTGGGCGTACGAGCAGTACTTC
CDR3: CASSAGQGWAYEQYF

V: TRBV9
size: many
J: TRBJ1-1
D: NA
DNA: TGTGCCAGCAGCGCCCGGGACACCAACACTGAAGCTTTCTTT
CDR3: CASSARDTNTEAFF

V: TRBV10-3
size: many
J: TRBJ1-2
D: NA
DNA: TGTGCCATCGGTGAGGAGGGGTGGAACTATGGCTACACCTTC
CDR3: CAIGEEGWNYGYTF

V: TRBV5-1
size: few
J: TRBJ1-6
D: TRBD1
DNA: TGCGCCAGCAGCTTGTCCGGGACAGATAATTCACCCCTCCACTTT
CDR3: CASSLSGTDNSPLHF

V: TRBV5-1
size: many
J: TRBJ2-7
D: TRBD2
DNA: TGCGCCAGCAGCTTGGTGGGACTAGCTTACGAGCAGTACTTC
CDR3: CASSLVGLAYEQYF

V: TRBV6-1
size: NA
J: TRBJ1-1
D: TRBD1
DNA: TGTGCCAGTACCCCGAGGGGACAGCTCATGAACACTGAAGCTTTCTTT
CDR3: CASTPRGQLMNTEAFF

V: TRBV12-3/TRBV12-4
size: many
J: TRBJ1-3
D: NA
DNA: TGTGCCAGCAGTTTTACAGTCGGAAACACCATATATTTT
CDR3: CASSFTVGNTIYF

V: TRBV14
size: few
J: TRBJ2-5
D: NA
DNA: TGTGCCAGCAGCCAAGCTTTAGGGCAGCAAGAGACCCAGTACTTC
CDR3: CASSQALGQQETQYF

V: TRBV4-2
size: few
J: TRBJ1-2
D: NA
DNA: TGTGCCAGCAGCCAAGATACGGTTACCAACTATGGCTACACCTTC
CDR3: CASSQDTVTNYGYTF

V: TRBV11-2
size: NA
J: TRBJ1-5
D: TRBD1
DNA: TGTGCCAGCAGCTTGGGGACAGTTGTTGATCAGCCCCAGCATTTT
CDR3: CASSLGTVVDQPQHF